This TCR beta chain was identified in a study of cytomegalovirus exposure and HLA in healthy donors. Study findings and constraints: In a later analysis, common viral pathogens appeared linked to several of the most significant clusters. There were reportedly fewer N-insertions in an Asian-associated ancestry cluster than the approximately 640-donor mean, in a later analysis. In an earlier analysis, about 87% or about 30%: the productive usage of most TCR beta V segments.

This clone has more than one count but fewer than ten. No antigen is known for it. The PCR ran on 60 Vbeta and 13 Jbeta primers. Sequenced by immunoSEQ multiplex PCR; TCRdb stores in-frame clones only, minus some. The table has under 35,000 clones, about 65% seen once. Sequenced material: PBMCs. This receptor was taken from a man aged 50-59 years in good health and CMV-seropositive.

CDR3 in DNA: TGTGCCAGCAGTTACGGGACAGGCCAGAGTGGTGGCTACACCTTC. This translates into CASSYGTGQSGGYTF. This chain connects TRBV2 to TRBJ1-2; 8 nucleotides agree with TRBD1. Looked up from germline, CDR1 is SNHLY and CDR2 is FYNNEI. With 5 bases clipped from V and 7 bases from J, the junction kept 12 bases outside the gene matches. This CDR3 is 15 amino acids long.